The T cell receptor (beta chain) described here comes from a study of blood T cell repertoires in COVID-19. Generated by immunoSEQ multiplex PCR, the TCRdb table keeps only in-frame clones and is missing some. Among some 100,000 clones listed, roughly 70% were seen once. Germline V gives CDR1 SGHRS, CDR2 YFSETQ. Trimming left V 4 bases short and J 3 bases short, with 16 bases between. CDR3 length equals 15 residues. Sequencing used peripheral blood. This sequence originates from an older man with COVID-19, enrolled during active disease. This chain uses TRBV5-1 with TRBJ1-1; weak D call: TRBD1 (6 bases). In DNA, the CDR3 is TGCGCCAGCAGCATAACAGGGATTACCGACACTGAAGCTTTCTTT. It encodes CASSITGITDTEAFF.